This T cell receptor beta chain was obtained from a study of blood T cell repertoires in COVID-19. Study information: The United States, Italy and Spain provided the acute and convalescent COVID-19 samples. T cells, B-cell-depleted T cells, or PBMCs provided the cDNA or gDNA that served as material.

Germline V gene data show CDR1 as GTSNPN and CDR2 as SVGIG (reference sequence). V dropped 2 bases and J dropped 7; count of bases not matched to a gene: 1. CDR3 length: 12 amino acids. Patients of the Seattle cohort, enrolled during active infection, were followed longitudinally. Original data processing: Estimated nucleated cell counts came from reference gene primer amplification. Data came from immunoSEQ multiplex PCR; TCRdb stores just in-frame clones and leaves some out. V and J calls and clone size are those listed in that table; D and trimming were worked out from the DNA. Among some 200,000 clones listed, over 80% were seen once.

The chain recombines TRBV30 with TRBJ2-2; 7 bases line up with TRBD1. The sequenced sample consisted of peripheral blood. This receptor was identified in a woman aged 25-40 years with COVID-19, enrolled during active disease. CDR3 DNA sequence: TGTGCCTGGAGTACAGGGGTCGGGGAGCTGTTTTTT. This sequence encodes CAWSTGVGELFF.